The rows below give T cell receptor beta chains drawn from one sample of a study of T cell responses to AZD1222 COVID-19 vaccine. Generated by immunoSEQ multiplex PCR, the TCRdb table keeps only in-frame clones and is missing some. Altogether approximately 100,000 clones are present, about 94% being singletons, with the ten largest covering approximately 5%. The specimen was peripheral blood, collected on day 0 of AZD1222 vaccination. These receptors came from an adult in good health. Each CDR3 is given with its conserved first and last residue. The order of the fields is V gene, J gene, D gene, clone size, CDR3 DNA, CDR3 protein. D genes are given only for firm matches. Clone size appears in some rows only: once, few, many, or a class for an expanded clone.

TRBV19	TRBJ2-3	TRBD1	-	TGTGCCAGTAGTCAACGAAGGGAAGGGGGCGGCACAGATACGCAGTATTTT	CASSQRREGGGTDTQYF
TRBV18	TRBJ1-1	TRBD1	once	TGTGCCAGCTCACCCCGCCGACAGGGCGAAGAAGCTTTCTTT	CASSPRRQGEEAFF
TRBV28	TRBJ2-1	TRBD2	-	TGTGCCAGTGCCGGGACTAGCCCCAATGAGCAGTTCTTC	CASAGTSPNEQFF
TRBV15	TRBJ2-5	TRBD2	-	TGTGCCACCAGCAGAGGGACTAGCGGAACTGAAGAGACCCAGTACTTC	CATSRGTSGTEETQYF
TRBV30	TRBJ2-2	TRBD2	-	TGTGCCTGGAGTGTAACTACCCTAGCGGGAGTTTCCGGCGGGGAGCTGTTTTTT	CAWSVTTLAGVSGGELFF
TRBV6-5	TRBJ1-3	-	once	TGTGCCAGCAGTTACTCAATCCGGGACCGGGAAAACACCATATATTTT	CASSYSIRDRENTIYF
TRBV5-4	TRBJ2-7	-	-	TGTGCCAGCAGCACATCAGGGTCCCCCTACGAGCAGTACTTC	CASSTSGSPYEQYF
TRBV7-9	TRBJ1-1	TRBD1	-	TGTGCCAGCAGCTCCAGCACAGGGGTATCTTTCTTT	CASSSSTGVSFF
TRBV30	TRBJ1-4	TRBD1	-	TGTGCCTGCGGACAGGGGGCTAATGAAAAACTGTTTTTT	CACGQGANEKLFF
TRBV7-8	TRBJ2-7	TRBD1	-	TGTGCCAGCAGCCCTCCCCGGACAGGGGGAAACGAGCAGTACTTC	CASSPPRTGGNEQYF